This TCR beta chain comes out of a study of T-cell memory formation after mild COVID-19. Broader study findings: Mostly located in CM and EM were contracting CD4+ clones, with contracting CD8+ clones located in EMRA.

The V gene's germline CDR1 is SGHVS and CDR2 FNYEAQ. This CDR3 has 16 amino acids. V shed 2 bases, J shed 7 bases, and the junction held 9 bases outside the gene matches. A note on this clonotype: Its antigen is still unknown.

TCRdb independently ran MiXCR on the 5' RACE reads; one entry per CDR3 protein. The sample holds approximately 270,000 distinct CDR3 sequences, about a sixth seen once. The sequence came from a young man who had mild COVID-19 (a few samples of this study predate the infection). Cell type and time point are not known. This sequence joins TRBV7-6 and TRBJ1-2, with 11 bases matching TRBD1. Material for sequencing was PBMCs or a T cell subset sorted from them (not recorded which). CDR3 nucleotide sequence: TGTGCCAGCAGCTTAAAGTCTGGACAGGGGGCCGGTGGCTACACCTTC. Encoded protein: CASSLKSGQGAGGYTF. The full variable domain, in which reference TRBV7-6 and TRBJ1-2 provide the parts outside the CDR3, is GAGVSQSPRYKVTKRGQDVALRCDPISGHVSLYWYRQALGQGPEFLTYFNYEAQQDKSGLPNDRFSAERPEGSISTLTIQRTEQRDSAMYRCASSLKSGQGAGGYTFGSGTRLTVV.